Each of the 24 T cell receptor beta chains below was sequenced from the same sample in a study of long-term antiretroviral therapy in people with HIV. This was the immunoSEQ v3.0 assay at survey level. Sequenced by immunoSEQ multiplex PCR; TCRdb stores in-frame clones only, minus some. The sample shows about 27,000 clones, around four fifths of them seen only once. The material was unsorted PBMCs, obtained 0.8 years before starting antiretroviral therapy. These receptors all come from a man younger than 35 with HIV.

The chain carries TRBV9 and TRBJ2-7, with D hard to call. Looked up from germline, CDR1 is SGDLS and CDR2 is YYNGEE. The CDR3 sequence is 12 residues long. V was pared by 3 bases and J by 1 base, with 5 bases between. The CDR3 loop reads CASSAGSYEQYF. DNA of the CDR3: TGTGCCAGCAGCGCTGGGTCCTACGAGCAGTACTTC. The variable domain in full, completed from reference TRBV9 and TRBJ2-7, reads DSGVTQTPKHLITATGQRVTLRCSPRSGDLSVYWYQQSLDQGLQFLIQYYNGEERAKGNILERFSAQQFPDLHSELNLSSLELGDSALYFCASSAGSYEQYFGPGTRLTVT.

The chain links TRBV27 to TRBJ1-5; D unclear. The CDR3 runs to 14 residues. Trimming took 4 bases from V and 0 from J, leaving 7 bases between them. Germline V CDR1 and CDR2: MNHEY, SMNVEV (reference sequence). The chain's CDR3 is CASSSQNSNQPQHF. The CDR3 DNA follows: TGTGCCAGCAGTTCTCAAAATAGCAATCAGCCCCAGCATTTT.

The chain is built from TRBV5-1 and TRBJ1-5; unclear D gene. Germline V gives CDR1 SGHRS, CDR2 YFSETQ. The CDR3 runs 14 residues. The germline V and J ends were trimmed by 4 bases and 4 bases, with 12 bases remaining between them. CDR3 sequence: CASSVRPGNQPQHF. The DNA of the CDR3 is TGCGCCAGCAGCGTTCGCCCGGGGAATCAGCCCCAGCATTTT.

CDR3 nucleotide sequence: TGCGCCAGCAGTCCCCGACAGGGATACACCGGGGAGCTGTTTTTT. The encoded protein is CASSPRQGYTGELFF. The rearrangement joins TRBV23-1 to TRBJ2-2; 7 positions agree with TRBD1. TRBV23-1 is classed as an ORF, of uncertain function. The junction had 5 bases not matched to a gene; V was cut back by 4 bases and J by 3 bases. The CDR3 contains 15 residues.

The rearrangement links TRBV15 to TRBJ1-5, with TRBD1 identical over 7 bases. J was trimmed by 2 bases and V by 5 bases; bases with no gene match: 6. The germline V gene has CDR1 LNHNV and CDR2 YYDKDF (reference sequence). The length of the CDR3 is 15 residues. This chain's CDR3 is CATSSDRAGNQPQHF. The CDR3 coding sequence is TGTGCCACCAGCTCTGACAGGGCGGGCAATCAGCCCCAGCATTTT.

This clone was detected only a few times. Within the sample, other DNA sequences also encode this same CDR3. The V and J genes are TRBV18 and TRBJ1-1, with TRBD1 matching over 7 bases. The germline V gene encodes CDR1 KGHSH and CDR2 LQKENI. The CDR3 runs to 14 residues. The V segment lost 6 bases and the J segment 0 bases; nucleotides outside the gene matches: 4. The CDR3 loop reads CASSPGQMNTEAFF. The CDR3 coding sequence is TGTGCCAGCTCCCCGGGACAGATGAACACTGAAGCTTTCTTT.

The chain couples TRBV7-8 to TRBJ1-5; no reliable D call. From germline, CDR1 is SGHVS and CDR2 FQNEAQ. Trimming stripped 1 base from V and 0 bases from J, with 19 bases between. CDR3 length: 19 residues. CDR3 sequence reads: CASSLGADPVGYSNQPQHF. The CDR3 nucleotides are TGTGCCAGCAGCTTAGGCGCGGATCCTGTGGGCTATAGCAATCAGCCCCAGCATTTT.

The genes are TRBV29-1 and TRBJ1-2; D perhaps matches TRBD1 (5 bases). CDR3 length: 13 residues. Germline loops: CDR1 SQVTM, CDR2 ANQGSEA. The ends were cut back, 4 bases at V and 4 bases at J, with 13 bases in the middle. The CDR3 bases are TGCAGCGTTGGAGGGGTCTCCTCCTATGGCTACACCTTC. Translated, it gives CSVGGVSSYGYTF. Full variable domain (rest looked up from reference TRBV29-1 and TRBJ1-2): SAVISQKPSRDICQRGTSLTIQCQVDSQVTMMFWYRQQPGQSLTLIATANQGSEATYESGFVIDKFPISRPNLTFSTLTVSNMSPEDSSIYLCSVGGVSSYGYTFGSGTRLTVV.

The V and J genes are TRBV6-5 and TRBJ2-3, with D possibly matching TRBD1 (6 bases). V gave up 6 bases and J gave up 2 bases, with 12 bases separating them. CDR3 length: 14 amino acids. Germline-derived CDR1 and CDR2 are MNHEY and SVGAGI. Here the CDR3 DNA reads TGTGCCAGCAGGCAGTACAGGGCCACAGATACGCAGTATTTT. Amino acid sequence: CASRQYRATDTQYF.

The CDR3, as DNA: TGTGCCAGCAGCTACCCGGGGTGGAACATTCAGTACTTC. Its translation is CASSYPGWNIQYF. The chain combines TRBV11-2 with TRBJ2-4; maybe TRBD2 (5 bases). Per germline, CDR1 SGHAT and CDR2 FQNNGV. Trimming removed 4 bases from V and 7 bases from J, with 11 bases in between. This CDR3 has 13 residues.

The CDR3 coding sequence is TGTGCCAGCAGCTTAGCTGGGCGATTTGTAGGGCATCAGCCCCAGCATTTT. It translates to CASSLAGRFVGHQPQHF. The chain recombines TRBV7-8 with TRBJ1-5; D unresolved. The ends were cut back, 0 bases at V and 5 bases at J, with 17 bases in the middle. Germline V gene sequence: CDR1 SGHVS, CDR2 FQNEAQ. There are 17 residues in the CDR3.

This clone was seen only once. The CDR3 bases are TGTGCCAGCAGTTACGGGGCGGGGGGAGCGGAGACCCAGTACTTC. This translates into CASSYGAGGAETQYF. The V and J genes are TRBV6-6 and TRBJ2-5; TRBD2 matches at 8 bases. CDR1 is MNHNY and CDR2 is SVGAGI in the germline V gene (reference sequence). The CDR3 has 15 amino acids. Unmatched junction bases numbered 7, after V lost 2 bases and J lost 5 bases.

CDR3 DNA sequence: TGTGCCAGCAGCTTCACGGTCGGGACCGGGGAGCTGTTTTTT. It encodes CASSFTVGTGELFF. The V and J genes are TRBV7-3 and TRBJ2-2, with unresolved D. Germline CDR1 is SGHTA and CDR2 is FQGTGA. V was clipped by 3 bases and J by 5 bases, with 10 bases between them. This CDR3 region has 14 residues.

This clone turned up a few times. The gene calls are TRBV27 and TRBJ1-5, with D perhaps matching TRBD1 (5 bases). The germline gives CDR1 MNHEY, CDR2 SMNVEV (reference sequence). The length of the CDR3 is 14 residues. Trimming pared 2 bases from V and 3 bases from J, leaving 8 bases between. CDR3 in amino acids: CASSLGGNNQPQHF. CDR3 nucleotide sequence: TGTGCCAGCAGTTTAGGGGGGAACAATCAGCCCCAGCATTTT.

The CDR3 DNA reads TGTGCCAGCAGCCCAGACAGGTCCCAAGAGACCCAGTACTTC. Its protein is CASSPDRSQETQYF. The chain uses TRBV7-8 and TRBJ2-5; D might be TRBD1 (6 bases). The CDR3 is made up of 14 amino acids. V gave up 5 bases and J gave up 1 base, with 11 bases separating them. Looked up from germline, CDR1 is SGHVS and CDR2 is FQNEAQ.

The genes are TRBV28 and TRBJ1-2; TRBD1 matches 7 bases. The V gene end was trimmed by 6 bases and the J gene end by 5 bases; junction bases not matched to a gene: 9. Germline lookup yields CDR1 MDHEN and CDR2 SYDVKM. The length of the CDR3 is 14 residues. The CDR3 here is CASSREQGKYGYTF. Here the CDR3 DNA reads TGTGCCAGCAGCCGAGAACAGGGGAAGTATGGCTACACCTTC.

The chain recombines TRBV5-6 with TRBJ2-7; possibly TRBD2 for D (5 bases). V was shortened by 0 bases and J by 7 bases, with 11 bases between the two germline ends. Germline lookup yields CDR1 SGHDT and CDR2 YYEEEE. The length of the CDR3 is 13 residues. Here the CDR3 DNA reads TGTGCCAGCAGCTTGGCTGGGAGTCTAGAGCAGTACTTC. Encoded protein: CASSLAGSLEQYF.

The rearrangement joins TRBV7-9 to TRBJ2-5; 7 bases line up with TRBD2. This CDR3 region has 14 residues. Germline V gives CDR1 SEHNR, CDR2 FQNEAQ (reference sequence). With V trimmed by 4 bases and J by 4 bases, 6 bases remained unmatched. CDR3 nucleotides: TGTGCCAGCAGCTACCCCGGGACTACAGAGACCCAGTACTTC. As protein: CASSYPGTTETQYF.

The chain recombines TRBV6-1 with TRBJ1-2, with D uncertain. The germline V gene has CDR1 MNHNS and CDR2 SASEGT. V gave up 1 base and J gave up 0 bases, with 9 bases separating them. The CDR3 length is 15 residues. The CDR3 coding sequence is TGTGCCAGCAGTGAAGTGGTTCCCACTAACTATGGCTACACCTTC. Amino acids: CASSEVVPTNYGYTF.

The chain links TRBV4-1 to TRBJ1-4; D gene uncertain. V shed 2 bases and J shed 0 bases, with 16 bases lying between them. This CDR3 contains 18 residues. Per germline, CDR1 MGHRA and CDR2 YSYEKL. Written as DNA, the CDR3 is TGCGCCAGCAGCCAACTTATAGCGACGGGCGCAACTAATGAAAAACTGTTTTTT. Amino acids: CASSQLIATGATNEKLFF.

The table lists this clone with a few counts. The chain has TRBV15 and TRBJ2-7; possibly TRBD1 or TRBD2 for D (5 bases each). Per germline, CDR1 LNHNV and CDR2 YYDKDF (reference sequence). This CDR3 contains 14 residues. Trimming stripped 0 bases from V and 1 base from J, with 7 bases between. CDR3 sequence reads: CATSREGPSYEQYF. CDR3 DNA: TGTGCCACCAGCAGAGAGGGACCTTCCTACGAGCAGTACTTC. The full variable domain, with the rest looked up from reference TRBV15 and TRBJ2-7, is DAMVIQNPRYQVTQFGKPVTLSCSQTLNHNVMYWYQQKSSQAPKLLFHYYDKDFNNEADTPDNFQSRRPNTSFCFLDIRSPGLGDTAMYLCATSREGPSYEQYFGPGTRLTVT.

This clone is labeled medium-sized. J is TRBJ1-4 and V is TRBV7-8; no clear D gene. The CDR3 loop spans 15 amino acids. V lost 5 bases and J 0 bases, leaving 10 bases between the germline ends. From germline, CDR1 is SGHVS and CDR2 FQNEAQ. CDR3 in DNA: TGTGCCAGCAGCGCCGGCCTTGCAACTAATGAAAAACTGTTTTTT. The encoded protein is CASSAGLATNEKLFF. Complete variable domain (other parts from reference TRBV7-8 and TRBJ1-4): GAGVSQSPRYKVAKRGQDVALRCDPISGHVSLFWYQQALGQGPEFLTYFQNEAQLDKSGLPSDRFFAERPEGSVSTLKIQRTQQEDSAVYLCASSAGLATNEKLFFGSGTQLSVL.

This chain links TRBV29-1 with TRBJ1-2; D is undetermined. Germline assignment: CDR1 SQVTM and CDR2 ANQGSEA. The CDR3 length is 13 residues. Trimming removed 6 bases at V and 0 bases at J, with 11 bases between. CDR3 loop: CSVRAPSNYGYTF. The CDR3 region has the DNA TGCAGCGTGAGGGCCCCTTCTAACTATGGCTACACCTTC.

The genes are TRBV5-1 and TRBJ2-7; D possibly corresponds to TRBD2 (5 bases). The V and J ends lost 0 bases and 7 bases respectively, with 8 bases between them. Germline V gives CDR1 SGHRS, CDR2 YFSETQ. The CDR3 is 12 amino acids. The CDR3, as DNA: TGCGCCAGCAGCTTGGTTAGCGAAGAGCAGTACTTC. Translation: CASSLVSEEQYF.